This T cell receptor (beta chain) was identified during a study of T cells in Graves' hyperthyroidism and ophthalmopathy. Study-wide background: Peripheral blood was obtained at initial diagnosis, preceding any treatment. Study-level points and caveats: Model predictions of ophthalmopathy came a median around 6.5 months before onset.

The CDR3 is 13 amino acids. V was pared by 5 bases and J by 3 bases, with 11 bases between. From germline, CDR1 is DFQATT and CDR2 SNEGSKA (reference sequence). Concerning this clonotype itself: Its antigen remains unidentified.

RNA transcripts served as the template for amplifying TCR beta CDR3 regions. When the TCR CDR3 underwent first-round RT-PCR, the HTBI primer set was used. TCRdb re-called the multiplex PCR reads through MiXCR, storing one row per CDR3 protein. The table shows hundreds of thousands of distinct CDR3 sequences, with approximately 15% occurring only once. This chain uses TRBV20-1 with TRBJ1-5; perhaps TRBD1 as D (6 bases). Sequencing was performed on blood. This clonotype was sampled from a woman in her forties with Graves' ophthalmopathy. The DNA of the CDR3 is TGCAGTGCTCAGGGGCCAGCCAATCAGCCCCAGCATTTT. Translation: CSAQGPANQPQHF.